A single T cell receptor (beta chain) is shown here with its context. Generated by immunoSEQ multiplex PCR, the TCRdb table keeps only in-frame clones and is missing some. The profile shows about 330,000 clones, roughly 86% of them singletons. This entry belongs to a study of blood T cell repertoires in COVID-19. The CDR3 length is 14 residues. Deletions cut 4 bases from V and 3 bases from J, with 12 bases between. Germline CDR1 and CDR2: LGHDT and YNNKEL (reference sequence). The source material was PBMCs or T cells enriched from blood (not recorded which). The chain uses TRBV3-1 (or the pseudogene TRBV3-2) and TRBJ1-2, with a possible D match to TRBD1 (6 bases). The TCR sequence derives from a woman between 25 and 40 years old who had recovered from COVID-19. CDR3 loop: CASSRGQSYYGYTF. As DNA, the CDR3 is TGTGCCAGCAGCCGAGGACAGAGCTACTATGGCTACACCTTC.